The present T cell receptor (beta chain) was sequenced within a study of blood T cell repertoires in COVID-19. Overall study: T cells, B-cell-depleted T cells, or PBMCs provided the cDNA or gDNA that served as material.

CDR1 and CDR2 (germline): SGHRS, YFSETQ. The CDR3 has 14 residues. Trimming took 7 bases from V and 0 from J; bases not matched to a gene: 3. Here immunoSEQ multiplex PCR was the method, and the copy in TCRdb shows in-frame clones only, minus some. The sample holds a few hundred thousand clones, approximately 87% seen once. The receptor comes from a man in his 60s with acute or convalescent COVID-19. The chain recombines TRBV5-1 with TRBJ2-7, with TRBD1 identical over 11 bases. The specimen sequenced was peripheral blood. DNA of the CDR3: TGCGCCAGCCGGGGACAGGGGGACTCCTACGAGCAGTACTTC. Translating it yields CASRGQGDSYEQYF.